Reported below is one TCR beta chain. Its matching antigen is unknown. Donors comprised only Caucasian adults living in Nashville, Tennessee. It was into CD45RA+ naive and CD45RA-negative memory subsets that the CD4+ cells were split. The data stem from a study of shared clonotypes between healthy human individuals. Overall study: Each donor's CD8 memory used one plate, CD8 naive two, each CD4 subset three.

Germline loops: CDR1 SQVTM, CDR2 ANQGSEA. Trimming took off 4 bases at V and 5 bases at J, with 6 bases between the two ends. This CDR3 spans 11 amino acids. Study results and caveats: Sharing across four donors was seen in 4% to 5.5% of naive CD4 clonotypes.

Profiling relied on immunoSEQ multiplex PCR, and the TCRdb table lists in-frame clones only, not all of them. The sample includes 600,000 to 700,000 clones, around four fifths of them seen just once. This TCR was sampled from a woman in her thirties in good health. The chain joins TRBV29-1 to TRBJ2-1; D is unresolved. The material sequenced was memory CD4+ T cells sorted from blood. Subset defined: CD45RA-negative fraction. The CDR3: CSVARHNEQFF. CDR3 in DNA: TGCAGCGTTGCCCGCCACAATGAGCAGTTCTTC.